A single sample gave rise to the 6 T cell receptor beta chains below, sequenced in a study of blood T cell repertoires in COVID-19. This table comes from immunoSEQ multiplex PCR, and its TCRdb copy is limited to in-frame clones, with some not included. Of approximately 250,000 clones in the sample, roughly 84% are singletons; the top ten hold approximately 2.3%. Sequencing used peripheral blood. The source is a man in his forties or fifties who had recovered from COVID-19.

The V call is TRBV5-4, the J call TRBJ1-1; the D gene is possibly TRBD1 (5 bases). The CDR3 sequence is 14 residues long. Germline V gene data show CDR1 as SGHNT and CDR2 as YYREEE (reference sequence). Trimming removed 1 base at V and 1 base at J, with 8 bases between. The CDR3 spells CASSLRQGNTEAFF. The CDR3 DNA reads as TGTGCCAGCAGCTTGCGGCAGGGGAACACTGAAGCTTTCTTT.

The chain couples TRBV10-3 to TRBJ1-2, with a weak D call TRBD1 (5 bases). The CDR3 extends over 14 amino acids. V was clipped by 7 bases and J by 7 bases, with 19 bases between them. Looked up from germline, CDR1 is ENHRY and CDR2 is SYGVKD. CDR3 nucleotide sequence: TGTGCCATCAAGGGGACCGGGGGATATGGTGGCTACACCTTC. Its protein product is CAIKGTGGYGGYTF.

The rearrangement uses TRBV7-2 and TRBJ2-5; D is perhaps TRBD2 (7 bases). Germline assignment: CDR1 SGHTA and CDR2 FQGNSA. The CDR3 spans 15 residues. Trimming cost V 5 bases and J 5 bases, with 18 bases left between them. The CDR3 spells CASSPGGPPGETQYF. The CDR3 nucleotides read TGTGCCAGCAGCCCCGGGGGGCCCCCCGGGGAGACCCAGTACTTC.

The gene calls are TRBV6-6 and TRBJ1-1; D perhaps matches TRBD1 (5 bases). Germline V CDR1 and CDR2: MNHNY, SVGAGI (reference sequence). This CDR3 spans 16 amino acids. Trimming shortened V by 6 bases and J by 3 bases, and 20 bases separated the two germline ends. The CDR3 loop is CASSNLLSRGDTEAFF. CDR3 nucleotide sequence: TGTGCCAGCAGCAACCTTCTAAGTCGGGGGGACACTGAAGCTTTCTTT.

The chain employs TRBV30 and TRBJ1-5, with TRBD1 matching 8 bases. Germline V gene data show CDR1 as GTSNPN and CDR2 as SVGIG (reference sequence). This CDR3 region has 16 residues. V lost 0 bases and J lost 3; bases outside the gene matches: 7. The CDR3 region is CAWSVQTGVVNQPQHF. The CDR3 DNA reads TGTGCCTGGAGTGTACAGACAGGGGTGGTCAATCAGCCCCAGCATTTT.

The CDR3 reads CASRIVAGVCTDTQYF. The DNA of the CDR3 is TGTGCCAGCAGAATCGTAGCGGGAGTCTGCACAGATACGCAGTATTTT. This chain connects TRBV21-1 to TRBJ2-3; TRBD2, the table's D call, lacks a check against the DNA. TRBV21-1 is described as a pseudogene. CDR3 length equals 16 residues.